This record covers a single TCR beta chain. Sequencing used immunoSEQ multiplex PCR; TCRdb keeps in-frame clones, though not all of them. This sample has 100,000 or so clones; around three quarters occur once, and the top ten carry under 12%. V trimming: 5 bases; J trimming: 4 bases; junction bases outside the gene matches: 14. This CDR3 contains 16 residues. CDR1 is KGHSH and CDR2 is LQKENI in the germline V gene. The data belong to a study of control samples from healthy donors and cancer patients. The chain uses TRBV18 and TRBJ2-7; 7 bases are shared with TRBD1. The TCR sequence derives from a woman in her twenties or thirties in good health. The sequencing input was blood. CDR3 sequence (DNA): TGTGCCAGCTCAGCATCCTCCAGGACAGGTGATTACGAGCAGTACTTC. Amino acids: CASSASSRTGDYEQYF.